These T cell receptor beta chains were read from a single sample in a study of blood T cell repertoires in COVID-19. Measured with immunoSEQ multiplex PCR; TCRdb has only the in-frame clones, and not every one. This sample has about 480,000 clones, with around nine tenths found just once. Sequenced input: PBMCs or T cells enriched from blood (not recorded which). These receptors all come from a woman in her thirties or forties who had recovered from COVID-19. Each CDR3 is given with its conserved first and last residue. A D gene is named only where the DNA matches it firmly. Clone size is shown for a subset of rows, as once, few, many or a class of expanded clone.

v_call: TRBV19; j_call: TRBJ2-2; cdr3_length: 15; clone_size: NA; d_call: TRBD2; cdr3_nt: TGTGCCAGTAGTATGCAGCGGGGGAACACCGGGGAGCTGTTTTTT; cdr3_aa: CASSMQRGNTGELFF
v_call: TRBV12-5; j_call: TRBJ1-6; cdr3_length: 14; clone_size: once; d_call: NA; cdr3_nt: TGTGCTAGTGTTGGGAGCTCCTATAATTCACCCCTCCACTTT; cdr3_aa: CASVGSSYNSPLHF
v_call: TRBV2; j_call: TRBJ2-2; cdr3_length: 15; clone_size: NA; d_call: TRBD2; cdr3_nt: TGTGCCAGCAGTGACAGCGGGAGATGGTCCGGGGAGCTGTTTTTT; cdr3_aa: CASSDSGRWSGELFF
v_call: TRBV2; j_call: TRBJ1-2; cdr3_length: 14; clone_size: few; d_call: TRBD1; cdr3_nt: TGTGCCAGCAGCGAACAAGGGACAGGTTATGGCTACACCTTC; cdr3_aa: CASSEQGTGYGYTF
v_call: TRBV5-4; j_call: TRBJ2-2; cdr3_length: 13; clone_size: NA; d_call: NA; cdr3_nt: TGTGCCAGCAGCTTACAGGGAGCCGGGGAGCTGTTTTTT; cdr3_aa: CASSLQGAGELFF
v_call: TRBV7-9; j_call: TRBJ2-1; cdr3_length: 15; clone_size: NA; d_call: NA; cdr3_nt: TGTGCCAGCAGGCCACAGGGAGACTCCTACAATGAGCAGTTCTTC; cdr3_aa: CASRPQGDSYNEQFF
v_call: TRBV7-2; j_call: TRBJ2-3; cdr3_length: 13; clone_size: NA; d_call: TRBD2; cdr3_nt: TGTGCCAGCGGTAGCGGGAGCACAGATACGCAGTATTTT; cdr3_aa: CASGSGSTDTQYF
v_call: TRBV9; j_call: TRBJ2-1; cdr3_length: 14; clone_size: once; d_call: NA; cdr3_nt: TGTGCCAGCAGCGTAACTTCCCGGGAAGGATGGCAGTTCTTC; cdr3_aa: CASSVTSREGWQFF
v_call: TRBV5-5; j_call: TRBJ1-2; cdr3_length: 12; clone_size: NA; d_call: NA; cdr3_nt: TGTGCCAGCAGCTTGGGGGCGTATGGCTACACCTTC; cdr3_aa: CASSLGAYGYTF
v_call: TRBV6-5; j_call: TRBJ2-3; cdr3_length: 14; clone_size: once; d_call: NA; cdr3_nt: TGTGCCAGCACCGAGGACACTAGCACAGATACGCAGTATTTT; cdr3_aa: CASTEDTSTDTQYF
v_call: TRBV7-2; j_call: TRBJ1-2; cdr3_length: 16; clone_size: NA; d_call: TRBD1; cdr3_nt: TGTGCCAGCAGCTTAAACGGTTTGCAGGGGGCCCGTGGCTACACCTTC; cdr3_aa: CASSLNGLQGARGYTF
v_call: TRBV25-1; j_call: TRBJ2-7; cdr3_length: 12; clone_size: NA; d_call: NA; cdr3_nt: TGTGCCAGCGCGCCGTCAGGGAACGAGCAGTACTTC; cdr3_aa: CASAPSGNEQYF
v_call: TRBV1; j_call: TRBJ2-7; cdr3_length: 15; clone_size: NA; d_call: NA; cdr3_nt: TGCACCAGCAGCCCCGGACTAGCGGGAAACGATGAGCAGTACTTC; cdr3_aa: CTSSPGLAGNDEQYF
v_call: TRBV18; j_call: TRBJ2-3; cdr3_length: 15; clone_size: NA; d_call: TRBD2; cdr3_nt: TGTGTCACCTCCGGGACTAGCGGAACCACAGATACGCAGTATTTT; cdr3_aa: CVTSGTSGTTDTQYF
v_call: TRBV5-4; j_call: TRBJ2-7; cdr3_length: 15; clone_size: once; d_call: TRBD2; cdr3_nt: TGTGCCAGCAGCTTGGCCGGGACTAGCGCCGAGGGGCAGTACTTC; cdr3_aa: CASSLAGTSAEGQYF
v_call: TRBV11-2; j_call: TRBJ2-1; cdr3_length: 15; clone_size: NA; d_call: NA; cdr3_nt: TGTGCCAGCAGCACCGGGACTCCAACCTACAATGAGCAGTTCTTC; cdr3_aa: CASSTGTPTYNEQFF
v_call: TRBV9; j_call: TRBJ2-1; cdr3_length: 17; clone_size: NA; d_call: TRBD2; cdr3_nt: TGTGCCAGCAGCGTAGGTACTAGCGGGGATCCAAGGGATGAGCAGTTCTTC; cdr3_aa: CASSVGTSGDPRDEQFF
v_call: TRBV10-3; j_call: TRBJ2-1; cdr3_length: 13; clone_size: once; d_call: TRBD1; cdr3_nt: TGTGCCATCAGTGAGTCGACAGGGAATGAGCAGTTCTTC; cdr3_aa: CAISESTGNEQFF
v_call: TRBV5-8; j_call: TRBJ1-1; cdr3_length: 13; clone_size: NA; d_call: NA; cdr3_nt: TGTGCCAGCAGCCCGCCCTCGGGGACTGAAGCTTTCTTT; cdr3_aa: CASSPPSGTEAFF
v_call: TRBV7-9; j_call: TRBJ2-1; cdr3_length: 15; clone_size: NA; d_call: TRBD2; cdr3_nt: TGTGCCAGCTCGAAGGGAGCGGGAGGGCCCGGGGAGCAGTTCTTC; cdr3_aa: CASSKGAGGPGEQFF
v_call: TRBV18; j_call: TRBJ2-3; cdr3_length: 15; clone_size: NA; d_call: NA; cdr3_nt: TGTGCCAGCTCACCAGCGACAGCAAGGGGAGATACGCAGTATTTT; cdr3_aa: CASSPATARGDTQYF
v_call: TRBV19; j_call: TRBJ1-3; cdr3_length: 16; clone_size: once; d_call: TRBD1; cdr3_nt: TGTGCCAGTACTAAGGGACAGCCCTACTCTGGAAACACCATATATTTT; cdr3_aa: CASTKGQPYSGNTIYF
v_call: TRBV28; j_call: TRBJ1-2; cdr3_length: 13; clone_size: NA; d_call: NA; cdr3_nt: TGTGCCAGCAGTTTATCTACAGGGTTTGGCTACACCTTC; cdr3_aa: CASSLSTGFGYTF
v_call: TRBV20-1; j_call: TRBJ2-3; cdr3_length: 12; clone_size: NA; d_call: NA; cdr3_nt: TGCAGTGCTAGTAGCGCTGAAGATACGCAGTATTTT; cdr3_aa: CSASSAEDTQYF
v_call: TRBV5-4; j_call: TRBJ2-3; cdr3_length: 15; clone_size: NA; d_call: TRBD2; cdr3_nt: TGTGCCAGCTGGCCTGGGGGGGTTCTCACAGATACGCAGTATTTT; cdr3_aa: CASWPGGVLTDTQYF
v_call: TRBV9; j_call: TRBJ1-3; cdr3_length: 17; clone_size: NA; d_call: NA; cdr3_nt: TGTGCCAGCAGCGTAGCGGGGGACTTCCGGTTTGGAAACACCATATATTTT; cdr3_aa: CASSVAGDFRFGNTIYF
v_call: TRBV21-1; j_call: TRBJ1-3; cdr3_length: 15; clone_size: medium-sized; d_call: NA; cdr3_nt: TGTGCCAGCAGCCCTTGGGGACTTCCTGGAAACACCATATATTTT; cdr3_aa: CASSPWGLPGNTIYF
v_call: TRBV7-8; j_call: TRBJ1-3; cdr3_length: 17; clone_size: NA; d_call: NA; cdr3_nt: TGTGCCAGCAGCTTCTGGGGCGCCGAACTCTCTGGAAACACCATATATTTT; cdr3_aa: CASSFWGAELSGNTIYF
v_call: TRBV27; j_call: TRBJ2-7; cdr3_length: 15; clone_size: NA; d_call: NA; cdr3_nt: TGTGCCAGCAGTTTGGGGGCGGTTCCGACGGGGGAGCAGTACTTC; cdr3_aa: CASSLGAVPTGEQYF
v_call: TRBV10-1; j_call: TRBJ1-3; cdr3_length: 15; clone_size: few; d_call: NA; cdr3_nt: TGCGCCAGCAGTGAGAGGGGAAGCTCTGGAAACACCATATATTTT; cdr3_aa: CASSERGSSGNTIYF
v_call: TRBV6-5; j_call: TRBJ2-1; cdr3_length: 15; clone_size: NA; d_call: TRBD2; cdr3_nt: TGTGCCAGCAGCTTGGGACTAGCTCCGCACAATGAGCAGTTCTTC; cdr3_aa: CASSLGLAPHNEQFF
v_call: TRBV1; j_call: TRBJ1-2; cdr3_length: 15; clone_size: NA; d_call: NA; cdr3_nt: TGCACCAGCAGCCAGGCGACAGGGGAGGACTATGGCTACACCTTC; cdr3_aa: CTSSQATGEDYGYTF
v_call: TRBV6-2/TRBV6-3; j_call: TRBJ2-1; cdr3_length: 16; clone_size: NA; d_call: TRBD2; cdr3_nt: TGTGCCAGCAGCCCTCGGACTAGTCTCTCCTACAATGAGCAGTTCTTC; cdr3_aa: CASSPRTSLSYNEQFF
v_call: TRBV18; j_call: TRBJ2-7; cdr3_length: 15; clone_size: NA; d_call: NA; cdr3_nt: TGTGCCAGCTCACCACGTACGGTAGCCTCCTACGAGCAGTACTTC; cdr3_aa: CASSPRTVASYEQYF
v_call: TRBV5-1; j_call: TRBJ2-2; cdr3_length: 14; clone_size: NA; d_call: NA; cdr3_nt: TGCGCCAGCAGCTTGGTCGGGGGAGCCGGGGAGCTGTTTTTT; cdr3_aa: CASSLVGGAGELFF
v_call: TRBV10-1; j_call: TRBJ1-6; cdr3_length: 14; clone_size: few; d_call: NA; cdr3_nt: TGCGCCAGCAGTAACCAGGGCTACAATTCACCCCTCCACTTT; cdr3_aa: CASSNQGYNSPLHF
v_call: TRBV24-1; j_call: TRBJ2-1; cdr3_length: 14; clone_size: NA; d_call: NA; cdr3_nt: TGTGCCACCAGTGATACAGGGAGGGGGGATGAGCAGTTCTTC; cdr3_aa: CATSDTGRGDEQFF
v_call: TRBV6-1; j_call: TRBJ2-7; cdr3_length: 14; clone_size: NA; d_call: NA; cdr3_nt: TGTGCCAGCAGTTATAGTGAGGGTAGCTCCGAGCAGTACTTC; cdr3_aa: CASSYSEGSSEQYF
v_call: TRBV5-4; j_call: TRBJ1-2; cdr3_length: 18; clone_size: NA; d_call: NA; cdr3_nt: TGTGCCAGGGAGGTTAATAGGTGGGGAACATACACTAACTATGGCTACACCTTC; cdr3_aa: CAREVNRWGTYTNYGYTF
v_call: TRBV14; j_call: TRBJ2-5; cdr3_length: 16; clone_size: NA; d_call: TRBD1; cdr3_nt: TGTGCCAGCAGCCAACTAAGGTACAGGGGTCAAGAGACCCAGTACTTC; cdr3_aa: CASSQLRYRGQETQYF
v_call: TRBV5-5; j_call: TRBJ2-7; cdr3_length: 16; clone_size: NA; d_call: TRBD2; cdr3_nt: TGTGCCAGCACCTGGGGTCTAGCGGCAAACTCCTACGAGCAGTACTTC; cdr3_aa: CASTWGLAANSYEQYF